This is a list of T cell receptor beta chains from one sample in a study of shared clonotypes between healthy human individuals. Data came from immunoSEQ multiplex PCR; TCRdb stores just in-frame clones and leaves some out. The repertoire includes roughly 1,000,000 clones, around 78% of them detected once, and 0.5% to 0.6% sits in the top ten. The source material was memory CD4+ T cells from PBMCs. These receptors were taken from a young man in good health. Some clones in this sample may be carry-over from other donors' samples. Each CDR3 is given with its conserved first and last residue. A D gene is named only where the DNA matches it firmly. Size tells how often a clone was seen (once, few, many) or the class of an expanded clone, and some rows leave it out.

size,D,length,V,J,DNA,CDR3
.,TRBD1,14,TRBV19,TRBJ1-2,TGTGCCAGTAGTATTGCTACAGGGGTGTATGGCTACACCTTC,CASSIATGVYGYTF
.,TRBD2,15,TRBV6-1,TRBJ2-7,TGTGCCAGCAGTGAATTTGGGACTAGAACCTACGAGCAGTACTTC,CASSEFGTRTYEQYF
.,TRBD1,18,TRBV7-3,TRBJ1-1,TGTGCCAGCAGTATCCGAGGACAGGGTATCGGTTGGGGCACTGAAGCTTTCTTT,CASSIRGQGIGWGTEAFF
.,.,16,TRBV5-1,TRBJ2-5,TGCGCCAGCAGCTTGGGCCTCAACAGGGTACAAGAGACCCAGTACTTC,CASSLGLNRVQETQYF
few,TRBD1,15,TRBV6-5,TRBJ1-5,TGTGCCAGCAGTTACCAAGGACAGGGAATTCAGCCCCAGCATTTT,CASSYQGQGIQPQHF
.,.,17,TRBV19,TRBJ2-2,TGTGCCAGTAACGCCCCCCGCAGGGGACTAAACACCGGGGAGCTGTTTTTT,CASNAPRRGLNTGELFF
.,.,15,TRBV5-1,TRBJ2-2,TGCGCCAGCAGCTTGCATACCGGAAACACCGGGGAGCTGTTTTTT,CASSLHTGNTGELFF
.,.,15,TRBV7-3,TRBJ2-3,TGTGCCAGCCAAAAGGGCACAGGTCCCACAGATACGCAGTATTTT,CASQKGTGPTDTQYF
.,TRBD1,12,TRBV19,TRBJ1-2,TGTGCCAGCACAGGGGCCCCTTCCGGCTACACCTTC,CASTGAPSGYTF
once,TRBD1,15,TRBV15,TRBJ2-7,TGTGCCACCAAACTCAACAGGGGTTTCTCCTACGAGCAGTACTTC,CATKLNRGFSYEQYF
.,TRBD1,16,TRBV5-1,TRBJ2-1,TGCGCCAGCAGATTTGGACAGGGAGCAAATTGGGATGAGCAGTTCTTC,CASRFGQGANWDEQFF
many,.,14,TRBV28,TRBJ1-1,TGTGCCAGCAGTTTACATACAGGTCGCTCTGAAGCTTTCTTT,CASSLHTGRSEAFF
.,.,15,TRBV6-1,TRBJ2-2,TGTGCCAGCAGCACCAACCTGGTTCCCCCCGGGGAGCTGTTTTTT,CASSTNLVPPGELFF
.,TRBD2,16,TRBV28,TRBJ2-5,TGTGCCAGCAGTTTATTGGCGGGAGGCGGGGGGGAGACCCAGTACTTC,CASSLLAGGGGETQYF
few,.,14,TRBV9,TRBJ1-3,TGTGCCAGCAGCGTAAAGGGGCAGGGAAACACCATATATTTT,CASSVKGQGNTIYF
once,TRBD1,14,TRBV5-8,TRBJ2-7,TGTGCCAGCAGCTCGGGACAGTACGCCTACGAGCAGTACTTC,CASSSGQYAYEQYF